A single sample gave rise to the 24 T cell receptor beta chains below, sequenced in a study of T cell responses to AZD1222 COVID-19 vaccine. Sequencing was performed with immunoSEQ multiplex PCR; in TCRdb, only in-frame clones are kept and a portion is missing. Of 150,000 to 190,000 clones in the sample, about 87% are singletons; the top ten hold about 9%. This sample comprised peripheral blood, obtained 28 days after the second AZD1222 dose. The receptors come from an adult who received the AZD1222 COVID-19 vaccine.

This clone was detected only a few times. The J gene is TRBJ2-7, the V gene TRBV27; the D gene could be TRBD1 or TRBD2 (5 bases each). Trimming removed 1 base from V and 0 bases from J, with 10 bases in between. Germline V gene lookup returns CDR1 MNHEY and CDR2 SMNVEV (reference sequence). CDR3 size: 15 residues. DNA for the CDR3: TGTGCCAGCAGTTTATTGCCAGGGAGCTCCTACGAGCAGTACTTC. It is translated as CASSLLPGSSYEQYF.

The rearrangement uses TRBV28 and TRBJ2-6, with TRBD1 matching over 8 bases. Germline CDR1 is MDHEN and CDR2 is SYDVKM. The V gene end was trimmed by 8 bases and the J gene end by 4 bases; junction bases not matched to a gene: 13. CDR3 length: 17 residues. CDR3 nucleotide sequence: TGTGCCAGCGTACCCCTTATGGGGGACAGGGGGGCCAACGTCCTGACTTTC. This encodes CASVPLMGDRGANVLTF.

In the case of this clone: The sample carries other DNA sequences with the same CDR3. The chain employs TRBV12-3 or TRBV12-4 and TRBJ2-5; no clear D. The V and J ends lost 3 bases and 5 bases respectively, with 4 bases between them. The CDR3 spans 11 residues. CDR3: CASSFGETQYF. Here the CDR3 DNA reads TGTGCCAGCAGTTTCGGGGAGACCCAGTACTTC.

CDR3 protein: CSVCDSSGNTIYF. CDR3 DNA sequence: TGCAGCGTCTGTGACAGCTCTGGAAACACCATATATTTT. V gene TRBV29-1 combines with J gene TRBJ1-3, with a tentative D call TRBD1 (5 bases). Deletions cut 6 bases from V and 0 bases from J, with 9 bases between. The CDR3 is 13 residues long. The germline V gene has CDR1 SQVTM and CDR2 ANQGSEA.

This sequence joins TRBV28 and TRBJ1-5, with D unclear. Germline V gene data show CDR1 as MDHEN and CDR2 as SYDVKM. The CDR3 is made up of 14 amino acids. V dropped 3 bases and J dropped 6 bases, with 12 bases sitting between them. CDR3 loop: CASSLAARIQPQHF. The CDR3, as DNA: TGTGCCAGCAGTTTGGCTGCCAGGATTCAGCCCCAGCATTTT.

This chain connects TRBV3-1 (or the pseudogene TRBV3-2) to TRBJ1-1; no clear D gene. The CDR3 runs 14 residues. From germline, CDR1 is LGHDT and CDR2 YNNKEL (reference sequence). V was shortened by 1 base and J by 0 bases, with 6 bases between the two germline ends. The CDR3 sequence is CASSQGLLNTEAFF. The CDR3, as DNA: TGTGCCAGCAGCCAAGGACTGTTGAACACTGAAGCTTTCTTT.

The chain has TRBV29-1 and TRBJ2-7; 8 bases are a match to TRBD2. V was clipped by 3 bases and J by 3 bases; unmatched bases: 1. Germline CDR1 and CDR2: SQVTM and ANQGSEA. This CDR3 region has 12 residues. The CDR3 reads CSVDAGGYEQYF. DNA of the CDR3: TGCAGCGTTGATGCGGGAGGCTACGAGCAGTACTTC.

This chain joins TRBV29-1 and TRBJ2-1; a possible D gene is TRBD1 (5 bases). CDR1 and CDR2 (germline): SQVTM, ANQGSEA. V lost 4 bases, J lost 2 bases, and 12 bases lay in between. The CDR3 covers 14 residues. The CDR3 DNA reads as TGCAGCGTTGCCCGCACAGGCACCTACAATGAGCAGTTCTTC. Translated, it gives CSVARTGTYNEQFF.

The chain recombines TRBV18 with TRBJ2-1; 11 bases fit TRBD2. V trimming: 3 bases; J trimming: 2 bases; junction bases outside the gene matches: 9. In germline, CDR1 is KGHSH, CDR2 LQKENI. The CDR3 is 18 residues long. The CDR3 loop is CASSPFPLTSGTYNEQFF. CDR3 DNA: TGTGCCAGCTCACCTTTCCCTTTGACTAGCGGGACCTACAATGAGCAGTTCTTC.

This clone was seen a handful of times. The chain employs TRBV4-3 and TRBJ2-3; D ambiguous. With 5 bases removed from V and 1 base from J, the gap between germline ends came to 7 bases. The length of the CDR3 is 13 residues. Germline assignment: CDR1 LGHNA and CDR2 YSLEER. The chain's CDR3 is CASSGMGTDTQYF. CDR3 in DNA: TGCGCCAGCAGCGGGATGGGCACAGATACGCAGTATTTT.

The rearrangement joins TRBV9 to TRBJ2-7; the D gene is possibly TRBD2 (6 bases). The CDR3 sequence is 14 residues long. V lost 0 bases to trimming and J lost 4 bases, with 11 bases between them. CDR1 is SGDLS, CDR2 YYNGEE, per germline. CDR3 protein: CASSVGTSWYEQYF. The DNA of the CDR3 is TGTGCCAGCAGCGTAGGAACTAGCTGGTACGAGCAGTACTTC.

The chain recombines TRBV7-9 with TRBJ1-3; TRBD1 matches at 8 bases. In germline, CDR1 is SEHNR, CDR2 FQNEAQ (reference sequence). The CDR3 length is 17 residues. The ends lost 5 bases at V and 2 bases at J; junction bases unmatched: 11. In DNA, the CDR3 is TGTGCCAGCAGCCTCCTAACAGGGGGATCAGCTGGAAACACCATATATTTT. Amino acid sequence: CASSLLTGGSAGNTIYF.

The V and J genes are TRBV28 and TRBJ2-3; possibly TRBD1 for D (8 bases). The V gene lost 7 bases and the J gene lost 1 base, with 18 bases spanning the gap. Germline CDR1 and CDR2: MDHEN and SYDVKM. CDR3 length: 16 amino acids. The CDR3 spells CASTPSGGQGTDTQYF. In DNA form, the CDR3 reads TGTGCCAGCACCCCCTCGGGGGGACAGGGCACAGATACGCAGTATTTT.

The chain combines TRBV6-2 or TRBV6-3 with TRBJ1-2, with D perhaps matching TRBD1 (6 bases). The V end lost 6 bases, the J end lost 1 base, and 15 bases lay between the germline ends. The length of the CDR3 is 15 residues. In germline, CDR1 is MNHEY, CDR2 SVGEGT. CDR3 nucleotide sequence: TGTGCCAGCAGCCCAGGACAGAAGGATAACTATGGCTACACCTTC. Translated, it gives CASSPGQKDNYGYTF.

V is TRBV30 and J is TRBJ1-2; a possible D gene is TRBD1 (5 bases). Between the trimmed V and J ends, which lost 1 base and 8 bases, there was a span of 14 bases. The CDR3 totals 13 residues. Germline V gene sequence: CDR1 GTSNPN, CDR2 SVGIG (reference sequence). CDR3 nucleotide sequence: TGTGCCTGGAGTGGCGTGGGGCGGCGGGGCTACACCTTC. It specifies CAWSGVGRRGYTF.

The chain is built from TRBV29-1 and TRBJ2-2; D assignment may be TRBD1 or TRBD2 (5 bases each). The germline V gene has CDR1 SQVTM and CDR2 ANQGSEA. This CDR3 has 15 amino acids. Trimming pared 6 bases from V and 5 bases from J, leaving 19 bases between. CDR3 protein: CSVGSLLRETGELFF. For the CDR3, the DNA is TGCAGCGTAGGGAGCTTACTCAGGGAGACCGGGGAGCTGTTTTTT.

The rearrangement uses TRBV27 and TRBJ2-6; D perhaps matches TRBD1 (6 bases). Trimming cost V 3 bases and J 2 bases, with 17 bases left between them. Germline CDR1 reads MNHEY; CDR2 reads SMNVEV (reference sequence). The CDR3 has 18 residues. The CDR3 is CASSLRGAQGAGANVLTF. The CDR3 DNA sequence: TGTGCCAGCAGTTTGAGAGGGGCACAGGGCGCTGGGGCCAACGTCCTGACTTTC.

This chain connects TRBV28 to TRBJ2-1; the D gene is possibly TRBD2 (5 bases). Germline-derived CDR1 and CDR2 are MDHEN and SYDVKM. Trimming removed 3 bases at V and 8 bases at J, with 14 bases between. This CDR3 has 14 residues. CDR3 nucleotide sequence: TGTGCCAGCAGTTTGCGTGTGAGGGTTCATGAGCAGTTCTTC. Translated: CASSLRVRVHEQFF.

This chain uses TRBV19 with TRBJ2-7, with D possibly TRBD1 on 6 matching bases. Germline loops: CDR1 LNHDA, CDR2 SQIVND (reference sequence). The CDR3 is made up of 16 amino acids. V was trimmed by 5 bases and J by 2 bases, leaving 19 bases between them. CDR3 region: CASSLRTESPTYEQYF. CDR3 in DNA: TGTGCCAGTAGTCTCCGGACAGAAAGTCCTACCTACGAGCAGTACTTC.

The chain recombines TRBV6-1 with TRBJ2-5; TRBD1 might be the D (6 bases). The length of the CDR3 is 17 residues. Germline CDR1 reads MNHNS; CDR2 reads SASEGT. Trimming pared 0 bases from V and 5 bases from J, leaving 19 bases between. Here the CDR3 reads CASSEARGAGVAETQYF. The CDR3 DNA reads TGTGCCAGCAGTGAAGCGAGGGGTGCAGGGGTGGCCGAGACCCAGTACTTC.

The J gene is TRBJ2-1, the V gene TRBV15, with D perhaps TRBD2 (6 bases). Germline CDR1 is LNHNV and CDR2 is YYDKDF (reference sequence). V was trimmed by 1 base and J by 7 bases, leaving 14 bases between them. This CDR3 is 15 amino acids long. The CDR3 spells CATSRVGEVRNEQFF. In nucleotides, the CDR3 is TGTGCCACCAGCAGAGTTGGGGAGGTGAGGAATGAGCAGTTCTTC.

V is TRBV7-2 and J is TRBJ1-1; the D is unclear. Germline CDR1 SGHTA, CDR2 FQGNSA. The CDR3 extends over 13 amino acids. V dropped 5 bases and J dropped 10 bases, with 17 bases sitting between them. The CDR3: CASSPPGPGSAFF. CDR3 DNA: TGTGCCAGCAGCCCACCCGGCCCAGGATCAGCTTTCTTT. Based on the CDR3 plus reference TRBV7-2 and TRBJ1-1, the full variable domain is GAGVSQSPSNKVTEKGKDVELRCDPISGHTALYWYRQSLGQGLEFLIYFQGNSAPDKSGLPSDRFSAERTGGSVSTLTIQRTQQEDSAVYLCASSPPGPGSAFFGQGTRLTVV.

This sequence joins TRBV27 and TRBJ1-2, with D possibly matching TRBD1 (5 bases). The germline CDR1 and CDR2 sequences are MNHEY and SMNVEV (reference sequence). The ends were cut back, 6 bases at V and 3 bases at J, with 20 bases in the middle. The CDR3 spans 16 residues. The CDR3 spells CASSREVGVPYYGYTF. The CDR3, as DNA: TGTGCCAGCAGCCGAGAGGTGGGGGTACCCTACTATGGCTACACCTTC.

J is TRBJ1-5 and V is TRBV15; D gene unclear. From germline, CDR1 is LNHNV and CDR2 YYDKDF (reference sequence). Trimming pared 6 bases from V and 5 bases from J, leaving 23 bases between. The CDR3 covers 17 residues. The CDR3 protein is CATRKIRAAVAHQPQHF. CDR3 in DNA: TGTGCCACCAGGAAGATCCGGGCTGCGGTAGCTCATCAGCCCCAGCATTTT.